This is a list of T cell receptor beta chains from one sample in a study of human T cells and chemical hapten exposure. TCRdb redid the calling of the RACE reads with MiXCR, one entry per CDR3 protein. This table holds approximately 400,000 distinct CDR3 sequences, about 5.1% found once. The input for sequencing was whole blood, taken in connection with sensitization to the hapten diphenylcyclopropenone (DPC). These TCRs come from a woman aged 50 to 60 with alopecia areata. Some clones in this sample may be carry-over from other donors' samples. Each CDR3 is given with its conserved first and last residue. A D gene is named only where the DNA matches it firmly. A row's size may be missing; if present it is once, few, many or a size class.

D: NA; length: 14; size: few; V: TRBV12-3/TRBV12-4; J: TRBJ1-1; DNA: TGTGCCAGCAGTTTAGCATCCAGGGACTGGGGGGCTTTCTTT; CDR3: CASSLASRDWGAFF
D: NA; length: 17; size: few; V: TRBV5-6; J: TRBJ1-6; DNA: TGTGCCAGCAGCTTGGGTGCGGGGAGCTCCTATAATTCACCCCTCCACTTT; CDR3: CASSLGAGSSYNSPLHF
D: TRBD1; length: 14; size: few; V: TRBV7-8; J: TRBJ1-5; DNA: TGTGCCAGCAGCTTCCGGGACAGGTATCAGCCCCAGCATTTT; CDR3: CASSFRDRYQPQHF
D: NA; length: 16; size: NA; V: TRBV4-3; J: TRBJ2-5; DNA: TGCGCCAGCAGCCCCCTAGGGCGGGGCACGGGAGAGACCCAGTACTTC; CDR3: CASSPLGRGTGETQYF
D: TRBD1; length: 15; size: few; V: TRBV20-1; J: TRBJ1-5; DNA: TGCAGTGCTAGAGATGGGGGACAGGAGAATCAGCCCCAGCATTTT; CDR3: CSARDGGQENQPQHF
D: NA; length: 14; size: many; V: TRBV7-9; J: TRBJ1-4; DNA: TGTGCCAGCAGCTTAAGGGGCGCGGGTGAAAAACTGTTTTTT; CDR3: CASSLRGAGEKLFF
D: NA; length: 15; size: many; V: TRBV9; J: TRBJ2-3; DNA: TGTGCCAGCAGCGTAGGGAGCCTTAGCACAGATACGCAGTATTTT; CDR3: CASSVGSLSTDTQYF
D: NA; length: 13; size: many; V: TRBV7-9; J: TRBJ2-7; DNA: TGTGCCAGCAGCCCCCGGACAGTGCGGGAGCAGTACTTC; CDR3: CASSPRTVREQYF
D: NA; length: 15; size: many; V: TRBV5-5; J: TRBJ2-7; DNA: TGTGCCAGCAGCCCTGACAGGAGGACGGCACCCGAGCAGTACTTC; CDR3: CASSPDRRTAPEQYF
D: NA; length: 11; size: NA; V: TRBV10-3; J: TRBJ1-1; DNA: TGTGCCATCAGGGAGGGTGGCGAAGCTTTCTTT; CDR3: CAIREGGEAFF
D: NA; length: 12; size: many; V: TRBV6-5; J: TRBJ1-4; DNA: TGTGCCAGCAGTACCCCCGGTGAAAAACTGTTTTTT; CDR3: CASSTPGEKLFF
D: NA; length: 15; size: NA; V: TRBV3-1; J: TRBJ2-3; DNA: TGTGCCAGCAGCCAAGAAGCGGCTAGCACAGATACGCAGTATTTT; CDR3: CASSQEAASTDTQYF